This T cell receptor (beta chain) was identified during a study of T cells in localized non-small cell lung cancer. The assay was immunoSEQ multiplex PCR, and TCRdb's table has in-frame clones only and misses some. The data hold about 17,000 clones, with 83% observed a single time. This CDR3 has 14 amino acids. Germline V gene data show CDR1 as SGHNT and CDR2 as YYREEE (reference sequence). V was trimmed by 4 bases and J by 0 bases, leaving 10 bases between them. The chain is built from TRBV5-4 and TRBJ1-2, with no clear D. Sample: peripheral blood, taken before any cancer treatment. The sequence was collected from a male donor aged 60 or over with stage III lung adenocarcinoma. CDR3 DNA sequence: TGTGCCAGCAGCCCGAGGGAGGCTAACTATGGCTACACCTTC. As protein: CASSPREANYGYTF.